What follows are 5 T cell receptor beta chains derived from one specimen sequenced in a study of T cells in Graves' hyperthyroidism and ophthalmopathy (dated by TCRdb to about 2019). The method was multiplex PCR. Sequenced on an Illumina HiSeq 2000. The TCR beta CDR3 regions were amplified from the RNA transcripts. For the first round of RT-PCR on the TCR CDR3, the HTBI primer set was used together with the Qiagen OneStep RT-PCR kit. Using fastp at Q25 and MiXCR, TCRdb reprocessed the public reads and kept productive beta chains. Rows merge per CDR3 protein into single entries with the most common DNA and genes. This sample has about 710,000 distinct CDR3 sequences in its table, and about 16% of those were observed once. Of the sample, under 10% is held by the ten largest clones. Sequenced: blood. Receptor source: a man younger than 30 with Graves' hyperthyroidism.

This clonotype was seen many times. The V gene is TRBV12-3 or TRBV12-4, the J gene TRBJ1-2, with TRBD1 matching 11 bases. The V gene end was trimmed by 6 bases and the J gene end by 3 bases; junction bases not matched to a gene: 9. The CDR3 covers 16 residues. The CDR3 DNA reads TGTGCCAGCAGCACAAACGGACAGGGGGCCGACTATGGCTACACCTTC. Encoded protein: CASSTNGQGADYGYTF.

The chain couples TRBV20-1 to TRBJ2-1, with a possible D match to TRBD2 (6 bases). The CDR3 totals 17 residues. Germline lookup yields CDR1 DFQATT and CDR2 SNEGSKA (reference sequence). Trimming removed 1 base from V and 0 bases from J, with 16 bases in between. The chain's CDR3 is CSARGRGLQRSYNEQFF. The CDR3 DNA reads as TGCAGTGCTAGAGGGAGGGGATTACAGCGCTCCTACAATGAGCAGTTCTTC.

Details on this clonotype: The germline gene is not matched at one end of the junction; a read error may be the cause. The chain has TRBV27 and TRBJ2-5; the D gene is possibly TRBD1 (6 bases). CDR3 size: 12 residues. Germline loops: CDR1 MNHEY, CDR2 SMNVEV (reference sequence). The CDR3 DNA reads TGTGCCAGCATGGCAGGGGTCGAGACCCAGTGCTTC. Its translation is CASMAGVETQCF.

The chain joins TRBV12-3 or TRBV12-4 to TRBJ2-5, with D unresolved. Trimming shortened V by 0 bases and J by 3 bases, and 5 bases separated the two germline ends. The CDR3 sequence is 13 residues long. The CDR3 sequence: CASSLARKETQYF. The CDR3 DNA is TGTGCCAGCAGTTTAGCGCGGAAAGAGACCCAGTACTTC.

This sequence joins TRBV20-1 and TRBJ2-3; 11 bases are a match to TRBD2. V gave up 0 bases and J gave up 5 bases; unmatched junction bases: 4. The CDR3 runs 15 residues. Germline assignment: CDR1 DFQATT and CDR2 SNEGSKA (reference sequence). CDR3 nucleotides: TGCAGTGCTAGAGATAGCGGGAGGGCCGGAGATACGCAGTATTTT. Encoded protein: CSARDSGRAGDTQYF.